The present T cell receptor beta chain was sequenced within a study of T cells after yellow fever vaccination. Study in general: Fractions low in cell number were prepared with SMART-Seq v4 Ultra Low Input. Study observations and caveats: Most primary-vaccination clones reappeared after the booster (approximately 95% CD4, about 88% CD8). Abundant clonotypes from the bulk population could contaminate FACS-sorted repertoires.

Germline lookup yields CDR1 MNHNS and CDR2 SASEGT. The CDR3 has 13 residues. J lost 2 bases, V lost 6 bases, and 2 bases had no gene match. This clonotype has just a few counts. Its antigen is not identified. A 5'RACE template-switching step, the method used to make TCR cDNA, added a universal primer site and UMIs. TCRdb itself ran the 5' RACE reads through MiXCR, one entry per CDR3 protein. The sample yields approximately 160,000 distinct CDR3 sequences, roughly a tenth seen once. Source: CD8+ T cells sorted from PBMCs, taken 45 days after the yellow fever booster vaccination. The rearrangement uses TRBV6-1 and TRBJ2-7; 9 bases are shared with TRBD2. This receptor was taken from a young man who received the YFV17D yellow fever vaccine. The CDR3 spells CASRGLAAYEQYV. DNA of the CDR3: TGTGCCAGCAGGGGACTAGCCGCCTACGAGCAGTACGTC.